This T cell receptor (beta chain) was identified in a study of cytomegalovirus exposure and HLA in healthy donors. TCRdb keeps only in-frame clones here, not all; method: immunoSEQ multiplex PCR. This sample carries 150,000 to 200,000 clones, roughly 88% of them seen once, and the ten largest clones take over 1.1%. V lost 0 bases to trimming and J lost 8 bases, with 7 bases between them. CDR1 is SGHDN, CDR2 FVKESK, per germline. The CDR3 length is 13 residues. V and J are TRBV14 and TRBJ1-4, with no clear D. Source material: PBMCs. The origin of this receptor is a young woman in good health and CMV-seronegative. CDR3 nucleotides: TGTGCCAGCAGCCAAGAGTGGAGGGAAAAACTGTTTTTT. This encodes CASSQEWREKLFF.